Below, 18 T cell receptor beta chains from the same sample are listed, as sequenced in a study of vaccination effects on CD4 cells after COVID-19. Ahead of sequencing, the ViraFEST assay grew antigen-specific CD4+ T cells using viral peptide pools. Investigators separated out CD4+ T cells once about 10 days of culture had passed. Having tested negative for nucleocapsid antibodies, the vaccine recipients showed no prior SARS-CoV-2 infection. These receptors' targets are unknown. The data were produced by immunoSEQ multiplex PCR, yet TCRdb's version contains in-frame clones alone and is incomplete. The table has roughly 27,000 clones, approximately 72% seen once. This specimen was CD4+ T cells from PBMCs cultured with SARS-CoV-2 spike peptides, taken before COVID-19 vaccination. The receptors were gathered from a human donor who received a COVID-19 vaccine.

This chain uses TRBV7-8 with TRBJ1-1; no reliable D call. The CDR3 spans 11 residues. Germline V gene sequence: CDR1 SGHVS, CDR2 FQNEAQ. V shed 6 bases and J shed 8 bases, with 10 bases lying between them. CDR3 in DNA: TGTGCCAGCAGTGGCGGCAGCGAAGCTTTCTTT. It is translated as CASSGGSEAFF.

This clone was picked up one time. The chain carries TRBV7-9 and TRBJ1-2, with TRBD1 identical over 10 bases. The CDR3 is 14 amino acids. V shed 5 bases and J 6 bases; nucleotides not matched to a gene: 6. The germline V gene has CDR1 SEHNR and CDR2 FQNEAQ (reference sequence). CDR3 DNA sequence: TGTGCCAGCAGCCCCCGGGGGACAGGGGATGGCTACACCTTC. Amino acid sequence: CASSPRGTGDGYTF.

The J gene is TRBJ2-1, the V gene TRBV7-8; 11 positions match TRBD2. J was trimmed by 7 bases and V by 8 bases; bases with no gene match: 19. This CDR3 is built from 18 residues. Germline V gene data show CDR1 as SGHVS and CDR2 as FQNEAQ. The CDR3 DNA follows: TGTGCCAGCTTAAATCGGGTTGGTAGCGGGAGGGAGACAAATGAGCAGTTCTTC. Protein sequence: CASLNRVGSGRETNEQFF.

This clone appeared a few times. The gene calls are TRBV5-4 and TRBJ1-2; D may be TRBD1 (5 bases). The CDR3 length is 16 residues. The ends were cut back, 1 base at V and 5 bases at J, with 18 bases in the middle. Germline values: CDR1 SGHNT, CDR2 YYREEE (reference sequence). Here the CDR3 reads CASSLMQGLRQYGYTF. Here the CDR3 DNA reads TGTGCCAGCAGCTTGATGCAGGGCCTGAGGCAGTATGGCTACACCTTC.

The V and J genes are TRBV7-6 and TRBJ2-7, with TRBD2 matching over 8 bases. Trimming at V came to 0 bases and at J to 0 bases, leaving 7 bases not matched to a gene. This CDR3 spans 17 amino acids. In germline, CDR1 is SGHVS, CDR2 FNYEAQ. The CDR3 DNA reads as TGTGCCAGCAGCTTAGCCAGACTAGCGACGAGCTCCTACGAGCAGTACTTC. Translation gives CASSLARLATSSYEQYF. Using reference TRBV7-6 and TRBJ2-7 for the parts outside the CDR3, the full variable domain is GAGVSQSPRYKVTKRGQDVALRCDPISGHVSLYWYRQALGQGPEFLTYFNYEAQQDKSGLPNDRFSAERPEGSISTLTIQRTEQRDSAMYRCASSLARLATSSYEQYFGPGTRLTVT.

The gene calls are TRBV15 and TRBJ2-1; 10 bases match TRBD2. Trimming took 0 bases from V and 4 from J; bases not matched to a gene: 6. The CDR3 length is 17 residues. Germline V gene data show CDR1 as LNHNV and CDR2 as YYDKDF (reference sequence). The CDR3 loop reads CATSREGAAGGYNEQFF. As DNA, the CDR3 is TGTGCCACCAGCAGAGAGGGGGCAGCGGGGGGGTACAATGAGCAGTTCTTC.

The chain uses TRBV9 and TRBJ2-7; perhaps TRBD2 as D (5 bases). V was trimmed by 0 bases and J by 0 bases, leaving 10 bases between them. In germline, CDR1 is SGDLS, CDR2 YYNGEE. The CDR3 loop spans 15 amino acids. This CDR3 is CASSVATGNSYEQYF. The CDR3 DNA reads as TGTGCCAGCAGCGTAGCTACGGGGAACTCCTACGAGCAGTACTTC. Full variable domain (rest looked up from reference TRBV9 and TRBJ2-7): DSGVTQTPKHLITATGQRVTLRCSPRSGDLSVYWYQQSLDQGLQFLIQYYNGEERAKGNILERFSAQQFPDLHSELNLSSLELGDSALYFCASSVATGNSYEQYFGPGTRLTVT.

The chain combines TRBV12-5 with TRBJ2-7; 11 bases align to TRBD2. The V gene's germline CDR1 is LGHNT and CDR2 FRNRAP. V shed 2 bases, J shed 6 bases, and the junction held 24 bases outside the gene matches. This CDR3 region has 21 residues. CDR3 DNA sequence: TGTGCTAGTGGTTTGCCTGCATCCGGACAGGGGTATACTAGCGGGAGCCCCGAGCAGTACTTC. Translating it yields CASGLPASGQGYTSGSPEQYF.

V usage is TRBV19 and J usage is TRBJ1-3; possibly TRBD1 for D (6 bases). The CDR3 sequence is 15 residues long. V was clipped by 7 bases and J by 0 bases, with 13 bases between them. CDR1 LNHDA and CDR2 SQIVND come from the germline V gene (reference sequence). The chain's CDR3 is CASKPQGNSGNTIYF. Written as DNA, the CDR3 is TGTGCCAGTAAACCACAGGGTAACTCTGGAAACACCATATATTTT.

The genes are TRBV4-1 and TRBJ2-2; D might be TRBD2 (5 bases). The CDR3 is 14 amino acids. Trimming removed 0 bases at V and 9 bases at J, with 11 bases between. Germline assignment: CDR1 MGHRA and CDR2 YSYEKL. CDR3 DNA: TGCGCCAGCAGCCAAGAAGGAGGCCCCCGGGAGCTGTTTTTT. Amino acid sequence: CASSQEGGPRELFF.

V is TRBV12-5 and J is TRBJ1-5; unclear D gene. CDR1 LGHNT and CDR2 FRNRAP come from the germline V gene. V was clipped by 0 bases and J by 0 bases, with 15 bases between them. The CDR3 is 18 residues long. The CDR3 DNA follows: TGTGCTAGTGGTTTGGTAAACCCGGTTGTGGCTAGCAATCAGCCCCAGCATTTT. Encoded protein: CASGLVNPVVASNQPQHF.

This clone came up a few times. The chain combines TRBV5-1 with TRBJ2-5, with D tentatively TRBD2 (7 bases). V was shortened by 3 bases and J by 4 bases, with 16 bases between the two germline ends. CDR1 and CDR2 from the germline V gene are SGHRS and YFSETQ. This CDR3 has 15 residues. The CDR3 loop reads CASSSGGGGVETQYF. The CDR3 DNA is TGCGCCAGCAGCTCTGGGGGGGGCGGTGTAGAGACCCAGTACTTC.

V gene TRBV10-3 combines with J gene TRBJ1-6, with 10 bases that match TRBD1. V lost 3 bases to trimming and J lost 7 bases; unmatched junction nucleotides: 6. CDR1 and CDR2 (germline): ENHRY, SYGVKD. CDR3 length: 16 residues. The CDR3, as DNA: TGTGCCATCAGTGAAGTCTGGGGACAGGGGAATTCACCCCTCCACTTT. Translation gives CAISEVWGQGNSPLHF.

This clone was recorded a few times. The genes are TRBV6-5 and TRBJ1-3; possibly TRBD1 for D (6 bases). V lost 4 bases to trimming and J lost 3 bases, with 10 bases between them. The CDR3 is 14 amino acids. The germline CDR1 and CDR2 sequences are MNHEY and SVGAGI. CDR3 bases: TGTGCCAGCAGTTTTTCAGGGGTTGGAAACACCATATATTTT. It encodes CASSFSGVGNTIYF.

This chain uses TRBV7-9 with TRBJ2-2; perhaps TRBD1 as D (6 bases). V lost 6 bases and J 4 bases, leaving 12 bases between the germline ends. The CDR3 spans 14 residues. CDR1 SEHNR and CDR2 FQNEAQ come from the germline V gene (reference sequence). The CDR3 loop reads CASRFGTPTGELFF. Here the CDR3 DNA reads TGTGCCAGCAGATTCGGGACACCCACCGGGGAGCTGTTTTTT.

The chain joins TRBV6-5 to TRBJ2-7; the match to TRBD2 covers 7 bases. V lost 6 bases and J lost 3; bases outside the gene matches: 11. The CDR3 is 15 amino acids. The germline V gene has CDR1 MNHEY and CDR2 SVGAGI. DNA for the CDR3: TGTGCCAGCAGCGCCACGACTAGCCCGCACTACGAGCAGTACTTC. It codes for CASSATTSPHYEQYF.

The chain carries TRBV5-6 and TRBJ2-5, with 7 bases aligning to TRBD1. The CDR3 covers 16 residues. The germline V gene encodes CDR1 SGHDT and CDR2 YYEEEE. The J segment lost 0 bases and the V segment lost 0 bases, leaving 5 bases of the junction unmatched. The chain's CDR3 is CASSLAWQGDQETQYF. The CDR3 DNA reads as TGTGCCAGCAGCTTGGCTTGGCAGGGGGACCAAGAGACCCAGTACTTC.

J is TRBJ1-6 and V is TRBV28; TRBD1 agrees at 9 bases. The CDR3 loop spans 14 amino acids. The junction had 4 bases not matched to a gene; V was cut back by 3 bases and J by 10 bases. From germline, CDR1 is MDHEN and CDR2 SYDVKM. CDR3 sequence reads: CASSFDRGKSPLHF. The CDR3 bases are TGTGCCAGCAGTTTCGACAGGGGGAAATCACCCCTCCACTTT.